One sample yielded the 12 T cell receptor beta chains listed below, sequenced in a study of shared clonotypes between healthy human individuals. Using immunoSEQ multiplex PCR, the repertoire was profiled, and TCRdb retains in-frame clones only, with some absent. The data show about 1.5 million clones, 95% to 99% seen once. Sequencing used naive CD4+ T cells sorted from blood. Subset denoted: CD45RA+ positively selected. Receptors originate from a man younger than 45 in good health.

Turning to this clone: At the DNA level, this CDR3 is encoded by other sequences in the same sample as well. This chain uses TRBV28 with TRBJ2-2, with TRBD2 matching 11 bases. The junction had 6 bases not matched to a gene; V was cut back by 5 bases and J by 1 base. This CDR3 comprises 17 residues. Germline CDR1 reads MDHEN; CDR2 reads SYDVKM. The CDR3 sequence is CASSQSGLAVNTGELFF. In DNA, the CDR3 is TGTGCCAGCAGTCAATCGGGACTAGCGGTGAACACCGGGGAGCTGTTTTTT.

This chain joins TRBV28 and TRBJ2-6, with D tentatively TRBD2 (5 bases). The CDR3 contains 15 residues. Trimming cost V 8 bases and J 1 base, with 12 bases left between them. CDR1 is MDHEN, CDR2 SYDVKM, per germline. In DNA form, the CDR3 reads TGTGCCAGCCTGGCCCGGGGATCTGGGGCCAACGTCCTGACTTTC. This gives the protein CASLARGSGANVLTF. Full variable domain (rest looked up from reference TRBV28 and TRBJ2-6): DVKVTQSSRYLVKRTGEKVFLECVQDMDHENMFWYRQDPGLGLRLIYFSYDVKMKEKGDIPEGYSVSREKKERFSLILESASTNQTSMYLCASLARGSGANVLTFGAGSRLTVL.

Written as DNA, the CDR3 is TGTGCCAGTAGTATACAGGACTCTGGAAACACCATATATTTT. Its protein product is CASSIQDSGNTIYF. V is TRBV19 and J is TRBJ1-3; no clear D gene. The germline V gene encodes CDR1 LNHDA and CDR2 SQIVND (reference sequence). V dropped 2 bases and J dropped 0 bases, with 5 bases sitting between them. This CDR3 has 14 residues.

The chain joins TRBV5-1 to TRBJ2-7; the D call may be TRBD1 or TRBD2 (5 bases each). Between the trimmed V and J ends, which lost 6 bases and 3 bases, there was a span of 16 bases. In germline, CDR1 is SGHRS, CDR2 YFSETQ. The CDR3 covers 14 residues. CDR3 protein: CASNVGPTHYEQYF. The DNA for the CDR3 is TGCGCCAGCAACGTGGGACCGACGCACTACGAGCAGTACTTC.

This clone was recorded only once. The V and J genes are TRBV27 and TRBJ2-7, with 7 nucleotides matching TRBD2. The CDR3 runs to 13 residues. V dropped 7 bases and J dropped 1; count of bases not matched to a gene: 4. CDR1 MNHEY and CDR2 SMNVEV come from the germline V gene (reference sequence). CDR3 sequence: CASKRGGSYEQYF. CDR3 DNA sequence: TGTGCCAGCAAACGCGGGGGATCCTACGAGCAGTACTTC.

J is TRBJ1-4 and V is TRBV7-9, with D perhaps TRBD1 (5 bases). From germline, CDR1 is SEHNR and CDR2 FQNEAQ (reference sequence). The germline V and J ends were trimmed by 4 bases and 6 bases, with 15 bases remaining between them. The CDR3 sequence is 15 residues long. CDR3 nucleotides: TGTGCCAGCAGCTCGGGACGGTCGAGCTATGAAAAACTGTTTTTT. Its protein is CASSSGRSSYEKLFF.

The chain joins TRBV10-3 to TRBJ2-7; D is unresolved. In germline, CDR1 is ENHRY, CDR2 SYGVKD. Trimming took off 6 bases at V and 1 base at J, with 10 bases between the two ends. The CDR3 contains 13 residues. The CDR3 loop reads CAISQTESYEQYF. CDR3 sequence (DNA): TGTGCCATCAGCCAGACGGAGTCCTACGAGCAGTACTTC.

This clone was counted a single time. The CDR3 DNA follows: TGTGCCAGCAGCTTAAAGGGTCTAGCGGGAGCCTACAATGAGCAGTTCTTC. It yields the protein CASSLKGLAGAYNEQFF. The chain employs TRBV7-8 and TRBJ2-1, with TRBD2 matching over 10 bases. Germline-derived CDR1 and CDR2 are SGHVS and FQNEAQ. This CDR3 is built from 17 residues. The V and J ends lost 2 bases and 2 bases, in that order; junction bases with no gene match: 6.

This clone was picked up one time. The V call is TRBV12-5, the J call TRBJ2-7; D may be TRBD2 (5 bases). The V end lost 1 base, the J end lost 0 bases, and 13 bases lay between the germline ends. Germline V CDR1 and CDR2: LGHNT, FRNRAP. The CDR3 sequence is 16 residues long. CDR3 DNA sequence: TGTGCTAGTGGTTTGGACAACCGGACTTACTCCTACGAGCAGTACTTC. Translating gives CASGLDNRTYSYEQYF.

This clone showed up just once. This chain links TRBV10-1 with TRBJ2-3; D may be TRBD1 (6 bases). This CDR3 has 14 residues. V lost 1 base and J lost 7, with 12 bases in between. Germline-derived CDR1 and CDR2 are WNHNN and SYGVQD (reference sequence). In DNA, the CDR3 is TGCGCCAGCAGTGAGTTACAGGGAGTACATACGCAGTATTTT. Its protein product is CASSELQGVHTQYF.

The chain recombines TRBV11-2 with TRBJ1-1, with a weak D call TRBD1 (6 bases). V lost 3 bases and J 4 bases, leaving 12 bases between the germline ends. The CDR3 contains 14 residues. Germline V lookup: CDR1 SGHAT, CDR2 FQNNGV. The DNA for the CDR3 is TGTGCCAGCAGCTTGTCGGGGGGCAGCACTGAAGCTTTCTTT. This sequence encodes CASSLSGGSTEAFF.

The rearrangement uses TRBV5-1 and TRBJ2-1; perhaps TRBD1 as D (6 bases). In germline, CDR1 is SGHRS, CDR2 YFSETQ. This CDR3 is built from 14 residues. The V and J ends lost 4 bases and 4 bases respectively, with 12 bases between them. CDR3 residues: CASSGWDTYNEQFF. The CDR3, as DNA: TGCGCCAGCAGCGGATGGGACACATACAATGAGCAGTTCTTC.